This TCR delta chain was found in a study of γδ T cells in repeated Plasmodium falciparum infection. Study-wide results and limits: Vgamma9/Vdelta2+ repertoires stayed stably polyclonal over time and infection.

Sequencing covered both gamma and delta TCR chains per sample. TCRdb re-called clones from the multiplex PCR reads via CATT. The sample consists of 45,000 to 60,000 delta-chain clones, 1.9% of them appearing once. The CDR3 runs 27 residues. Germline loops: CDR1 TSWWSYY, CDR2 QGS. J gave up 0 bases and V 5 bases, and 39 bases lay outside the gene matches. Gammadelta T cells were flow-sorted from PBMC into Vgamma9/Vdelta2+ and Vdelta2-negative populations for bulk analysis. With respect to this clone: Antigen: not known. This DNA's translation and the protein TCRdb lists, from a much larger clone, do not match at residue 10, likely due to a read error; the protein shown is translated from the DNA.

The clonotype was recovered from a pool of human donors (malaria-infected and uninfected, not separated). The chain joins TRDV1 to TRDJ1; 10 bases agree with TRDD3. No J gene was available from TCRdb, and it was assigned here by a germline match of the DNA. Sequencing used gamma-delta T cells from blood. In nucleotides, the CDR3 is TGTGCTCTTGGGCTAGAGTTCCTTACTTCCCCTTCTCTACTGGGGGATCGGGGGCGTCGGTACACCGATAAACTCATCTTT. Residues: CALGLEFLTSPSLLGDRGRRYTDKLIF.